Presented here are 18 T cell receptor beta chains from one specimen sequenced in a study of human T cells and chemical hapten exposure. As to time point: patch test 1, 2 weeks after DPC sensitization. Treatment denoted: therapeutic diphenylcyclopropenone sensitization with weekly scalp DPC. MiXCR, run by TCRdb on the RACE reads, gives a single entry per CDR3 protein. The repertoire holds around 100,000 distinct CDR3 sequences, more than 9.5% seen once, with around 3.6% in the top ten. The material was whole blood, obtained in connection with sensitization to the hapten diphenylcyclopropenone (DPC). These receptors were collected from a woman between 40 and 50 years old with alopecia areata. Some clones in this sample may be carry-over from other donors' samples.

This clonotype has at least ten counts. The chain joins TRBV20-1 to TRBJ1-2; TRBD1 matches 8 bases. Germline V gene data show CDR1 as DFQATT and CDR2 as SNEGSKA (reference sequence). The CDR3 totals 13 residues. V gave up 3 bases and J gave up 6 bases; unmatched junction bases: 6. CDR3 nucleotide sequence: TGCAGTGCTAGGGACAGGGTATGGCATGGCTACACCTTC. Translation: CSARDRVWHGYTF.

This clonotype turned up a few times. This chain connects TRBV6-2 or TRBV6-3 to TRBJ2-7, with TRBD2 identical over 14 bases. The CDR3 is 15 amino acids. V dropped 6 bases and J dropped 7; count of bases not matched to a gene: 8. From germline, CDR1 is MNHEY and CDR2 SVGEGT. The CDR3 DNA follows: TGTGCCAGCAGCTCGGGACTAGCGGGAGTATCTGAGCAGTACTTC. As protein: CASSSGLAGVSEQYF.

This clonotype was picked up a small number of times. The chain uses TRBV7-8 and TRBJ2-3; TRBD2 matches 12 bases. Trimming took 5 bases from V and 9 from J; bases not matched to a gene: 12. Per germline, CDR1 SGHVS and CDR2 FQNEAQ. The CDR3 is made up of 16 amino acids. DNA of the CDR3: TGTGCCAGCAGCCCCGGACTAGCGGGGCCCGGGGGCACGCAGTATTTT. Translating gives CASSPGLAGPGGTQYF.

The chain is built from TRBV20-1 and TRBJ1-5, with D perhaps matching TRBD1 (5 bases). V lost 3 bases, J lost 5 bases, and 14 bases lay in between. Per germline, CDR1 DFQATT and CDR2 SNEGSKA (reference sequence). The CDR3 is 14 residues long. DNA for the CDR3: TGCAGTGCTAGTCGGGGGGACGTTTATCAGCCCCAGCATTTT. This translates into CSASRGDVYQPQHF.

This clonotype was recorded a few times. The chain is built from TRBV5-1 and TRBJ2-1; D could derive from TRBD1 or TRBD2 (5 bases each). CDR1 is SGHRS, CDR2 YFSETQ, per germline. V was trimmed by 4 bases and J by 4 bases, leaving 15 bases between them. The CDR3 extends over 15 amino acids. CDR3 residues: CASSATGTHYNEQFF. Written as DNA, the CDR3 is TGCGCCAGCAGCGCCACCGGGACCCATTACAATGAGCAGTTCTTC.

This chain connects TRBV7-2 to TRBJ2-1, with 12 bases aligning to TRBD2. The CDR3 loop spans 11 amino acids. Germline V gene data show CDR1 as SGHTA and CDR2 as FQGNSA. V lost 3 bases to trimming and J lost 15 bases; unmatched junction nucleotides: 0. The CDR3 DNA reads TGTGCCAGCAGCTTGGGACTAGCGGGGTTCTTC. It yields the protein CASSLGLAGFF. Full variable domain (rest looked up from reference TRBV7-2 and TRBJ2-1): GAGVSQSPSNKVTEKGKDVELRCDPISGHTALYWYRQSLGQGLEFLIYFQGNSAPDKSGLPSDRFSAERTGGSVSTLTIQRTQQEDSAVYLCASSLGLAGFFGPGTRLTVL.

This clonotype was observed a few times. The chain joins TRBV20-1 to TRBJ2-2; 12 positions agree with TRBD2. This CDR3 region has 17 residues. The germline CDR1 and CDR2 sequences are DFQATT and SNEGSKA (reference sequence). After removal of 4 bases from V and 4 bases from J, the junction contained 10 bases not matched to a gene. The CDR3 DNA sequence: TGCAGTGCTACATCTAGCGGGGGGGCCCCCTCCACCGGGGAGCTGTTTTTT. This gives the protein CSATSSGGAPSTGELFF.

V and J are TRBV28 and TRBJ2-1; 8 bases match TRBD1. The CDR3 spans 14 residues. V trimming: 5 bases; J trimming: 8 bases; junction bases outside the gene matches: 8. Germline CDR1 reads MDHEN; CDR2 reads SYDVKM. The CDR3 reads CASSPRTGIYEQFF. The CDR3 DNA reads TGTGCCAGCAGTCCTCGGACAGGGATCTATGAGCAGTTCTTC.

This chain joins TRBV5-1 and TRBJ2-3; D remains unclear. Trimming stripped 4 bases from V and 5 bases from J, with 11 bases between. The germline CDR1 and CDR2 sequences are SGHRS and YFSETQ. The CDR3 sequence is 13 residues long. CDR3 nucleotides: TGCGCCAGCAGCCTGGATGAGCGAGATACGCAGTATTTT. Its translation: CASSLDERDTQYF.

This clonotype appeared a few times. The rearrangement links TRBV2 to TRBJ2-7; D is undetermined. Between the trimmed V and J ends, which lost 8 bases and 2 bases, there was a span of 10 bases. The CDR3 is 12 amino acids. Germline-derived CDR1 and CDR2 are SNHLY and FYNNEI. This CDR3 is CASATETYEQYF. The CDR3, as DNA: TGTGCCAGCGCGACGGAGACCTACGAGCAGTACTTC.

The chain combines TRBV7-2 with TRBJ1-5; the D is unclear. Trimming took off 1 base at V and 8 bases at J, with 9 bases between the two ends. This CDR3 comprises 13 residues. Germline lookup yields CDR1 SGHTA and CDR2 FQGNSA. Here the CDR3 DNA reads TGTGCCAGCAGCTTAGACGTGGGAAAGCCCCAGCATTTT. It specifies CASSLDVGKPQHF. The complete variable domain, with remaining parts taken from reference TRBV7-2 and TRBJ1-5, reads GAGVSQSPSNKVTEKGKDVELRCDPISGHTALYWYRQSLGQGLEFLIYFQGNSAPDKSGLPSDRFSAERTGGSVSTLTIQRTQQEDSAVYLCASSLDVGKPQHFGDGTRLSIL.

This chain connects TRBV30 to TRBJ1-6; D remains ambiguous. CDR1 and CDR2 (germline): GTSNPN, SVGIG (reference sequence). The ends were cut back, 0 bases at V and 10 bases at J, with 13 bases in the middle. The CDR3 loop spans 14 amino acids. CDR3 region: CAWSVRGLDSPLHF. CDR3 in DNA: TGTGCCTGGAGTGTAAGAGGACTGGACTCACCCCTCCACTTT.

This clonotype turned up a few times. This chain links TRBV6-2 or TRBV6-3 with TRBJ2-1, with 10 bases matching TRBD2. After removal of 5 bases from V and 0 bases from J, the junction contained 13 bases not matched to a gene. From germline, CDR1 is MNHEY and CDR2 SVGEGT. This CDR3 has 19 residues. The CDR3 protein is CASSRLAGGFQNSYNEQFF. CDR3 DNA: TGTGCCAGCAGTCGATTAGCGGGAGGTTTCCAAAACTCCTACAATGAGCAGTTCTTC.

Many counts were recorded for this clonotype. The chain recombines TRBV28 with TRBJ1-3, with D hard to call. The CDR3 has 11 amino acids. CDR1 is MDHEN and CDR2 is SYDVKM in the germline V gene. Trimming left V 5 bases short and J 12 bases short, with 11 bases between. CDR3 DNA sequence: TGTGCCAGCAGTGAAGCCCCCAGCATATATTTT. It specifies CASSEAPSIYF.

The chain joins TRBV18 to TRBJ2-5; TRBD2 matches 14 bases. The CDR3 is made up of 16 amino acids. Losses at the gene ends were 1 base for V and 5 bases for J; bases not matched to a gene: 3. CDR1 is KGHSH, CDR2 LQKENI, per germline. CDR3 amino acids: CASSPRGTSGSETQYF. The CDR3 region has the DNA TGTGCCAGCTCACCACGTGGGACTAGCGGGAGTGAGACCCAGTACTTC. Supplemented by reference TRBV18 and TRBJ2-5, the full variable domain reads NAGVMQNPRHLVRRRGQEARLRCSPMKGHSHVYWYRQLPEEGLKFMVYLQKENIIDESGMPKERFSAEFPKEGPSILRIQQVVRGDSAAYFCASSPRGTSGSETQYFGPGTRLLVL.

There are many counts of this clonotype. V gene TRBV5-1 combines with J gene TRBJ2-7, with 15 bases identical to TRBD2. Trimming cost V 3 bases and J 5 bases; bases outside gene matches: 12. Looked up from germline, CDR1 is SGHRS and CDR2 is YFSETQ. The CDR3 covers 18 residues. CDR3 region: CASSSGGLAGGPRNEQYF. In DNA form, the CDR3 reads TGCGCCAGCAGCTCCGGCGGACTAGCGGGAGGGCCTAGGAACGAGCAGTACTTC.

This clonotype showed up just a few times. The chain carries TRBV2 and TRBJ1-5; 9 bases are a match to TRBD1. This CDR3 is 15 amino acids long. CDR1 is SNHLY and CDR2 is FYNNEI in the germline V gene. V trimming: 5 bases; J trimming: 6 bases; junction bases outside the gene matches: 8. CDR3 loop: CASSIRDRVGQPQHF. Written as DNA, the CDR3 is TGTGCCAGCAGTATCCGGGACAGGGTGGGTCAGCCCCAGCATTTT.

In its sample, this clonotype was seen many times. This sequence joins TRBV3-1 and TRBJ1-3; TRBD1 matches at 8 bases. Germline V gene lookup returns CDR1 LGHDT and CDR2 YNNKEL (reference sequence). Unmatched junction bases numbered 9, after V lost 4 bases and J lost 1 base. This CDR3 has 17 residues. This chain's CDR3 is CASSPYHRGESGNTIYF. DNA for the CDR3: TGTGCCAGCAGCCCATACCACAGGGGGGAGTCTGGAAACACCATATATTTT.